Sequencing of this TCR beta chain was carried out in a study of blood T cell repertoires in COVID-19. Clones were read by immunoSEQ multiplex PCR, and TCRdb kept only the in-frame ones, dropping some. There are over 130,000 clones in the sample; 88% occur only once, and roughly 2.5% lies in the top ten. The V segment lost 5 bases and the J segment 9 bases; nucleotides outside the gene matches: 10. The germline gives CDR1 MNHEY, CDR2 SVGAGI. CDR3 length equals 13 residues. Material: peripheral blood. This sequence originates from a human donor with COVID-19, enrolled during active disease. The donor label of this sample is uncertain. The rearrangement links TRBV6-5 to TRBJ2-7; 7 nucleotides line up with TRBD1. CDR3 bases: TGTGCCAGCAGTCCTGACAGGGCGGTAGGGCAGTACTTC. Amino acids: CASSPDRAVGQYF.